This is a list of T cell receptor beta chains from one sample in a study of blood T cell repertoires in COVID-19. Profiled with immunoSEQ multiplex PCR; TCRdb holds only in-frame clones, not every one. This table has 200,000 to 250,000 clones, around 80% appearing once. The sequenced sample was peripheral blood. Receptor source: a woman in her forties with active or convalescent COVID-19. Each CDR3 is given with its conserved first and last residue. The order of the fields is J gene, CDR3 length, D gene, V gene, CDR3 DNA, CDR3 protein. D genes are given only for firm matches.

TRBJ1-1,12,-,TRBV30,TGTGCCTGGAGTGCAGGGAATACTGAAGCTTTCTTT,CAWSAGNTEAFF
TRBJ1-2,14,TRBD1,TRBV28,TGTGCCAGCTATGGGACAGGGCACAACTATGGCTACACCTTC,CASYGTGHNYGYTF
TRBJ2-5,16,TRBD2,TRBV28,TGTGCCAGCAGTTCCTTGGGACTAGCGGTATTAGAGACCCAGTACTTC,CASSSLGLAVLETQYF
TRBJ1-2,13,-,TRBV12-3/TRBV12-4,TGTGCCAGCAGGCAAACAGGGAACTATGGCTACACCTTC,CASRQTGNYGYTF
TRBJ1-2,15,TRBD1,TRBV7-2,TGTGCCAGCAGCACCCGACAGGGGGCGGTTCATGGCTACACCTTC,CASSTRQGAVHGYTF
TRBJ1-2,14,TRBD1,TRBV6-5,TGTGCCAGCAGTTCGGGGGACAGGGGCTATGGCTACACCTTC,CASSSGDRGYGYTF
TRBJ2-3,16,TRBD2,TRBV5-4,TGTGCCAGCAGCTCACCTATAGCGGGGGGGTCAGATACGCAGTATTTT,CASSSPIAGGSDTQYF
TRBJ1-1,14,TRBD1,TRBV7-3,TGTGCCAGCAGCTCGCAGGGGGTGGGCACTGAAGCTTTCTTT,CASSSQGVGTEAFF
TRBJ1-2,14,-,TRBV19,TGTGCCAGTAGTATAAGCGGGCAGTCCTATGGCTACACCTTC,CASSISGQSYGYTF
TRBJ1-1,13,TRBD1,TRBV28,TGTGCCAGCGATGGGACAGGGAGGACTGAAGCTTTCTTT,CASDGTGRTEAFF
TRBJ2-3,15,TRBD2,TRBV28,TGTGCCAGCAGTTTGGCTAGCGGGGGGAGAGATACGCAGTATTTT,CASSLASGGRDTQYF
TRBJ1-6,14,-,TRBV28,TGTGCCAGCAGTCCTAGCGGGGGCCTTGCACCCCTCCACTTT,CASSPSGGLAPLHF
TRBJ1-2,14,TRBD1,TRBV30,TGTGCCTGGACCCGGGACAGCCTTAACTATGGCTACACCTTC,CAWTRDSLNYGYTF
TRBJ1-4,14,-,TRBV9,TGTGCCAGCAGCTTCCGGGCCACAGGGGAAAAACTGTTTTTT,CASSFRATGEKLFF
TRBJ1-6,15,TRBD1,TRBV3-1/TRBV3-2,TGTGCCAGCAGCCAAGCCATAGGGGGCCGATCACCCCTCCACTTT,CASSQAIGGRSPLHF
TRBJ1-1,14,TRBD1,TRBV10-3,TGTGCCATCACAGGAGGGGGCTCGGGAACTGAAGCTTTCTTT,CAITGGGSGTEAFF
TRBJ2-1,15,TRBD2,TRBV11-2,TGTGCCAGCAGCCAATCGGGGGGGAGCCGGGGTGAGCAGTTCTTC,CASSQSGGSRGEQFF